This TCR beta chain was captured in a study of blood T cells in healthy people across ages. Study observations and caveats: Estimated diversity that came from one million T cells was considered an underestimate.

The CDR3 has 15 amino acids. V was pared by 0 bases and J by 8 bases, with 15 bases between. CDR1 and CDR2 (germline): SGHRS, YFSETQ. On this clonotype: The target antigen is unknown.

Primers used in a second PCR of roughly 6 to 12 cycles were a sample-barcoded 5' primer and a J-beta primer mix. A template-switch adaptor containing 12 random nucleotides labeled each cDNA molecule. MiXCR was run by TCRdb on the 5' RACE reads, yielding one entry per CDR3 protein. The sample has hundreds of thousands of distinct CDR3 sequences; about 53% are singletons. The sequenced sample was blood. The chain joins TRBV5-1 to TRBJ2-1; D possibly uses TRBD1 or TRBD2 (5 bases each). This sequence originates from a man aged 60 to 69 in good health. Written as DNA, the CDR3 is TGCGCCAGCAGCTTGGGTGGGACCGCGGGCGATGAGCAGTTCTTC. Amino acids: CASSLGGTAGDEQFF.